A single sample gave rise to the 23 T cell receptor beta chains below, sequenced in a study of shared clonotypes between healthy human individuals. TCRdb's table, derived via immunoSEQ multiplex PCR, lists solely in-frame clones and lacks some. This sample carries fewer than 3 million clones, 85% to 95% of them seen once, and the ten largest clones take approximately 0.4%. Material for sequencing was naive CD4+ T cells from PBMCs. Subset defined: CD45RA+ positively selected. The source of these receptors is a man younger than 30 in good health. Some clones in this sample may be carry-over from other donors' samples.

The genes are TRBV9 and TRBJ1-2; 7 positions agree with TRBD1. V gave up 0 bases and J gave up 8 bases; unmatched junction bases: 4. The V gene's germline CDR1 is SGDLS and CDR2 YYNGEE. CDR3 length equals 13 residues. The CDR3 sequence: CASSVEGAWGYTF. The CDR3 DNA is TGTGCCAGCAGCGTAGAGGGGGCTTGGGGCTACACCTTC.

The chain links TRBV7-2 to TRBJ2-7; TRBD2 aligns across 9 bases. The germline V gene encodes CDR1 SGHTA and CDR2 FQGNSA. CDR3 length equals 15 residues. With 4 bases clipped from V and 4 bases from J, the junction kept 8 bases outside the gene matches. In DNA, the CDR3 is TGTGCCAGCAGCTCCCCAGAGCGGGAGGCGTACGAGCAGTACTTC. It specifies CASSSPEREAYEQYF.

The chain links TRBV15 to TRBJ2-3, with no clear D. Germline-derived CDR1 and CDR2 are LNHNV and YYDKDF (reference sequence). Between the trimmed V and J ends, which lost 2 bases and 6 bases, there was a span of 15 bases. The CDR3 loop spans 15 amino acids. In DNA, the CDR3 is TGTGCCACCAGCAGACCTGGTGCCCTTGGGGATACGCAGTATTTT. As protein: CATSRPGALGDTQYF.

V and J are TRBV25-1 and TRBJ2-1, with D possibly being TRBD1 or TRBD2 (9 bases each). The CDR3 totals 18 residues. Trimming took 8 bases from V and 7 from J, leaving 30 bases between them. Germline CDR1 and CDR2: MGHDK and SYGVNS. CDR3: CASSEGQGISGSGNEQFF. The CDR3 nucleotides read TGTGCCAGCTCCGAGGGACAGGGTATTAGCGGGAGTGGTAATGAGCAGTTCTTC.

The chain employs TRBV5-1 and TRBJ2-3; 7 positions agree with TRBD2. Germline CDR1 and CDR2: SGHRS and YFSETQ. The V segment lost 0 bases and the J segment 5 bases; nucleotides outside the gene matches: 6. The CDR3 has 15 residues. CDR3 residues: CASSLVGEGIDTQYF. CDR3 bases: TGCGCCAGCAGCTTGGTCGGGGAGGGGATAGATACGCAGTATTTT. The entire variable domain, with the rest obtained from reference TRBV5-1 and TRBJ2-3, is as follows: KAGVTQTPRYLIKTRGQQVTLSCSPISGHRSVSWYQQTPGQGLQFLFEYFSETQRNKGNFPGRFSGRQFSNSRSEMNVSTLELGDSALYLCASSLVGEGIDTQYFGPGTRLTVL.

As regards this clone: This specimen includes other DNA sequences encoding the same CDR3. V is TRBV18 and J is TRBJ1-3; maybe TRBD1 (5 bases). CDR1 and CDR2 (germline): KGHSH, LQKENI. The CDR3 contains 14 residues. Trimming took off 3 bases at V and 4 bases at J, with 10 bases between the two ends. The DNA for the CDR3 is TGTGCCAGCTCACCTCCAGGGTCCGGAAACACCATATATTTT. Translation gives CASSPPGSGNTIYF.

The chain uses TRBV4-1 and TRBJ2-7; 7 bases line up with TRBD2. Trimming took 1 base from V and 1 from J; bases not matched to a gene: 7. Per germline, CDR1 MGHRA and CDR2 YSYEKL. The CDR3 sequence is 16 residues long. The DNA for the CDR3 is TGCGCCAGCAGCCAAGGGGGAGGGACCGGGTCCTACGAGCAGTACTTC. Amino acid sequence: CASSQGGGTGSYEQYF.

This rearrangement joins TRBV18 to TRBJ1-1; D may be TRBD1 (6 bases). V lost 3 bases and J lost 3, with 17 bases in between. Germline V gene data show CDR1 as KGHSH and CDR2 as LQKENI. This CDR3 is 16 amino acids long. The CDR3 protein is CASSPWGRVGDTEAFF. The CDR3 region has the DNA TGTGCCAGCTCACCTTGGGGGCGTGTAGGGGACACTGAAGCTTTCTTT.

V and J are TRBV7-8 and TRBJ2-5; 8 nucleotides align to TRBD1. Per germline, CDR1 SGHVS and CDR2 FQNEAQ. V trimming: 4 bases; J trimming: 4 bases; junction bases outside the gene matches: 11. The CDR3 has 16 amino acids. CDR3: CASSSMDRVNRETQYF. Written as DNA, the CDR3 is TGTGCCAGCAGCTCGATGGACAGGGTGAATCGAGAGACCCAGTACTTC.

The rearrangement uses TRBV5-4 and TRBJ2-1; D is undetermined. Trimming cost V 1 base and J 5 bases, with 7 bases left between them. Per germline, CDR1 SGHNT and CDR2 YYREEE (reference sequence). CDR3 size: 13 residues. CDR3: CASSLLLDNEQFF. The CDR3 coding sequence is TGTGCCAGCAGCTTGTTGCTAGACAATGAGCAGTTCTTC.

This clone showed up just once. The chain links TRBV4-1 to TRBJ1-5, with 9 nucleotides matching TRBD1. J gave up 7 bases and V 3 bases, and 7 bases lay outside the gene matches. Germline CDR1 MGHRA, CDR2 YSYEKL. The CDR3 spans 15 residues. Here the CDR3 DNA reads TGCGCCAGCAGCCACCCAGACAGGGGGGAACAGCCCCAGCATTTT. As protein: CASSHPDRGEQPQHF.

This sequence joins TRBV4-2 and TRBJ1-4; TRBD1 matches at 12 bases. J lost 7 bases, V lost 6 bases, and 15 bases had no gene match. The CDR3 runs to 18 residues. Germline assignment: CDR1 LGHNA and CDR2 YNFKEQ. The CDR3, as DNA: TGTGCCAGCAGTCGCGCGCCGGGACAGGGGGCCGTCGGTGAAAAACTGTTTTTT. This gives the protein CASSRAPGQGAVGEKLFF.

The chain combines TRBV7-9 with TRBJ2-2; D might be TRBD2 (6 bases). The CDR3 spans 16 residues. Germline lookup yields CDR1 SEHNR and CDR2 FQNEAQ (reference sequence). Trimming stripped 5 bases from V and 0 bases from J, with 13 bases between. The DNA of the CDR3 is TGTGCCAGCAGCCGACCTAGCGCTCCGAACACCGGGGAGCTGTTTTTT. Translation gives CASSRPSAPNTGELFF.

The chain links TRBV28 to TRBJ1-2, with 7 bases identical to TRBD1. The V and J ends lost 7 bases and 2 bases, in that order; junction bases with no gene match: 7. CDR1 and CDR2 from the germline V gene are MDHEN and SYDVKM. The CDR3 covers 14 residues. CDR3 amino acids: CASNLPTGNYGYTF. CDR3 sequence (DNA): TGTGCCAGCAACCTCCCGACAGGGAACTATGGCTACACCTTC.

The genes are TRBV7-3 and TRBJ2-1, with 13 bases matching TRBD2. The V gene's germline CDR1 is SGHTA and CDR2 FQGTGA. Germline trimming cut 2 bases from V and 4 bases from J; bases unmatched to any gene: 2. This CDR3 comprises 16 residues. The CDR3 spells CASSLGTSGTYNEQFF. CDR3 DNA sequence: TGTGCCAGCAGCTTAGGGACTAGCGGGACTTACAATGAGCAGTTCTTC.

The CDR3 loop is CASGNSAAEQYF. CDR3 in DNA: TGTGCCAGTGGGAATTCGGCTGCCGAGCAGTACTTC. The chain links TRBV19 to TRBJ2-7, with unresolved D. This CDR3 region has 12 residues. In germline, CDR1 is LNHDA, CDR2 SQIVND (reference sequence). Trimming removed 8 bases at V and 6 bases at J, with 14 bases between.

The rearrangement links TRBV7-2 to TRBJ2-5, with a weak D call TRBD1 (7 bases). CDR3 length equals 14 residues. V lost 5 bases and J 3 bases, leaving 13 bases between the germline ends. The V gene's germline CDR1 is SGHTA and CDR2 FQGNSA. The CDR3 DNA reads TGTGCCAGCAGCCAAGGGGGCGGGAAAGAGACCCAGTACTTC. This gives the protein CASSQGGGKETQYF. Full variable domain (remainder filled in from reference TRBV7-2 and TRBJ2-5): GAGVSQSPSNKVTEKGKDVELRCDPISGHTALYWYRQSLGQGLEFLIYFQGNSAPDKSGLPSDRFSAERTGGSVSTLTIQRTQQEDSAVYLCASSQGGGKETQYFGPGTRLLVL.

The CDR3 nucleotides read TGTGCCAGCAGCTTGGGGTACCTAGCACCCTACAATGAGCAGTTCTTC. It is translated as CASSLGYLAPYNEQFF. The chain couples TRBV5-4 to TRBJ2-1; D perhaps matches TRBD2 (5 bases). CDR1 SGHNT and CDR2 YYREEE come from the germline V gene (reference sequence). The CDR3 runs to 16 residues. The V end lost 0 bases, the J end lost 2 bases, and 12 bases lay between the germline ends.

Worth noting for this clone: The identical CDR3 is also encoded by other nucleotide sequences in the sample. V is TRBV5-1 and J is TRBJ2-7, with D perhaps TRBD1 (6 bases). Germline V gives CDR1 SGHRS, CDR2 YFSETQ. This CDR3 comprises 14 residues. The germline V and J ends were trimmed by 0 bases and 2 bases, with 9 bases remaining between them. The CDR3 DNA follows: TGCGCCAGCAGCTTGGGAGGGGGACCCTACGAGCAGTACTTC. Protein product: CASSLGGGPYEQYF.

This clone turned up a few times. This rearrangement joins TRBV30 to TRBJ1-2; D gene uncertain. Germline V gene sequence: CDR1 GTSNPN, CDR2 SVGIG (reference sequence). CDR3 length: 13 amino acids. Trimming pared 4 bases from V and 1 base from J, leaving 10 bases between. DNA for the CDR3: TGTGCCTGGAACAACGGGATTAACTATGGCTACACCTTC. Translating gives CAWNNGINYGYTF.

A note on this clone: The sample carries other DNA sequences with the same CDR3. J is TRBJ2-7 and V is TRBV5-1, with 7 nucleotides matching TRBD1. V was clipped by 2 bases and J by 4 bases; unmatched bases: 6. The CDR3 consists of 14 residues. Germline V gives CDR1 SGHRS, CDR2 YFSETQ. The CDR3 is CASSLRQGSYEQYF. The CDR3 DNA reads TGCGCCAGCAGCTTAAGACAGGGCTCTTACGAGCAGTACTTC.

CDR3 sequence: CASSAKRQGVAGNTIYF. The CDR3 DNA is TGTGCCAGCAGCGCAAAGAGGCAGGGGGTCGCTGGAAACACCATATATTTT. The chain links TRBV9 to TRBJ1-3; the match to TRBD1 covers 7 bases. Unmatched junction bases numbered 11, after V lost 3 bases and J lost 2 bases. This CDR3 is 17 amino acids long. The V gene's germline CDR1 is SGDLS and CDR2 YYNGEE.

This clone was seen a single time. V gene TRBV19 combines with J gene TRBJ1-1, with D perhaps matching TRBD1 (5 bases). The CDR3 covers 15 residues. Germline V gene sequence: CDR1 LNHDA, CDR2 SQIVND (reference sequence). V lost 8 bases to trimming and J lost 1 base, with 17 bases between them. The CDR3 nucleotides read TGTGCCAGTGCCCTAAAGGGGTCGGGGAACACTGAAGCTTTCTTT. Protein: CASALKGSGNTEAFF.